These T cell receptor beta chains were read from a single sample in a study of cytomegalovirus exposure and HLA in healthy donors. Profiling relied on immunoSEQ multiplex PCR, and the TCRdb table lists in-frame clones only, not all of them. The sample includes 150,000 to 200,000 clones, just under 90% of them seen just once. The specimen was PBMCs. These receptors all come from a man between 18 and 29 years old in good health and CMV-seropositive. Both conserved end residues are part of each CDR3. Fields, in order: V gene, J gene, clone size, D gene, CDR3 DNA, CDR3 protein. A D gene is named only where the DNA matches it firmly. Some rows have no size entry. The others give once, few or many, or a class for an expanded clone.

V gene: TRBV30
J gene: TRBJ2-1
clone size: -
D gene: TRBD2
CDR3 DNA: TGTGCCTGGGGACTAGCGGGAGGGAACAATGAGCAGTTCTTC
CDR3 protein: CAWGLAGGNNEQFF

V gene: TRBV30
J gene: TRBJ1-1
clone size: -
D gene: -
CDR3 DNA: TGTGCCTGGAGTGTACGGGGGGACACTGAAGCTTTCTTT
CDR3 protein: CAWSVRGDTEAFF

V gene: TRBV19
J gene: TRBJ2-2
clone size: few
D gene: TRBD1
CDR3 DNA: TGTGCCAGTAGTTACAGGGGGATCGGGGAGCTGTTTTTT
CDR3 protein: CASSYRGIGELFF

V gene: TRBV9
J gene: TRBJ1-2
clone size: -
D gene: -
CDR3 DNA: TGTGCCAGCAGCCCACAGGACCCCTATGGCTACACCTTC
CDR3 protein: CASSPQDPYGYTF

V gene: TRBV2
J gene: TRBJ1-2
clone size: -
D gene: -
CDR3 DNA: TGTGCCAGCAGTGGAGAAAACTATGGCTACACCTTC
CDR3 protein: CASSGENYGYTF

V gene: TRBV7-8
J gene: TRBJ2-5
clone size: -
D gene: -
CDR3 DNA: TGTGCCAGCAGCCAGAGGTTAGGTCAAGAGACCCAGTACTTC
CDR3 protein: CASSQRLGQETQYF

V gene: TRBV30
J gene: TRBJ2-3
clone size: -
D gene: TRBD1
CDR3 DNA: TGTGCCTGGAGTGTTCCTGACAGGGAAGAGAGCACAGATACGCAGTATTTT
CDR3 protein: CAWSVPDREESTDTQYF

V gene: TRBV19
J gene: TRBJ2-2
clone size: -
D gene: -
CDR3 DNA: TGTGCCAGTAGTACTAGACTAGTCACGAACACCGGGGAGCTGTTTTTT
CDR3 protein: CASSTRLVTNTGELFF

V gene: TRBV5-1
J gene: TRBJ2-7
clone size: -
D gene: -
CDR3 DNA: TGCGCCAGCAGCTTGGTACCGGGGGCCTACGAGCAGTACTTC
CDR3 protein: CASSLVPGAYEQYF

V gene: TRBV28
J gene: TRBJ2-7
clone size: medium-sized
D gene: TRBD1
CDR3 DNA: TGTGCCAGCAGTCTCTCGGACAGGGTCACTTCCGAGCAGTACTTC
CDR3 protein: CASSLSDRVTSEQYF

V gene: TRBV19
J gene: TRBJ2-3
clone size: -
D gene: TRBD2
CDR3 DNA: TGTGCCAGTAGTATAGGGAGCGGGAGGAGCACAGATACGCAGTATTTT
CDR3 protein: CASSIGSGRSTDTQYF

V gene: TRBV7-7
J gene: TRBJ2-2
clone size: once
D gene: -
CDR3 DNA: TGTGCTAGCAGCTTATCGGACGGGGACGGGGAGCTGTTTTTT
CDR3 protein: CASSLSDGDGELFF

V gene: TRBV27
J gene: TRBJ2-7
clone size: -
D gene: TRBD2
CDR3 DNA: TGTGCCAGCAGTTTAGTGGCGGGAGCTAGCTACGAGCAGTACTTC
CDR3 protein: CASSLVAGASYEQYF

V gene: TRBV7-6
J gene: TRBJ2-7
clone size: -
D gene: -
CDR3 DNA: TGTGCCAGCAGCTTAACCACAGGGTACGAGCAGTACTTC
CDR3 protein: CASSLTTGYEQYF

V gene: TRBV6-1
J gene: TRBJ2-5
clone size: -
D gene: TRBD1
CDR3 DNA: TGTGCCAGCAGGCAACAGGGGGCCGAGACCCAGTACTTC
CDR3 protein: CASRQQGAETQYF

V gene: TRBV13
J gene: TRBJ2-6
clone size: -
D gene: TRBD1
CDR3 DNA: TGTGCCAGCAGCCCTACAGGGGACTCTGGGGCCAACGTCCTGACTTTC
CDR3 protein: CASSPTGDSGANVLTF

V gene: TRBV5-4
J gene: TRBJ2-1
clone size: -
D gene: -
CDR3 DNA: TGTGCCAGCAGCTTGGGTAGCCGCTACAATGAGCAGTTCTTC
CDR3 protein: CASSLGSRYNEQFF

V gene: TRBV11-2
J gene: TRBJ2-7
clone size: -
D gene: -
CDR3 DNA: TGTGCCAGCAGCTTAGGTACCGGCTACGAGCAGTACTTC
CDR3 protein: CASSLGTGYEQYF

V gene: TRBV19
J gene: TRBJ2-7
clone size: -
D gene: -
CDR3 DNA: TGTGCCAGTAGTTCTGACAGGGAGGTCTCCTACGAGCAGTACTTC
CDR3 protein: CASSSDREVSYEQYF

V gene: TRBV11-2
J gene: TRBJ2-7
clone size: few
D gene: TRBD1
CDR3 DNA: TGTGCCAGCAGCTTAGTGGGACAGGGGGGTAGTGAGCAGTACTTC
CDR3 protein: CASSLVGQGGSEQYF

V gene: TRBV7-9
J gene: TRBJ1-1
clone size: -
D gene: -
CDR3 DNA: TGTGCCAGCAGCACAGTGAACACTGAAGCTTTCTTT
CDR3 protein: CASSTVNTEAFF

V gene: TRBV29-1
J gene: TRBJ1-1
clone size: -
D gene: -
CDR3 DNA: TGCAGCGTTGAGTCAGGGCTGAACACTGAAGCTTTCTTT
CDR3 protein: CSVESGLNTEAFF

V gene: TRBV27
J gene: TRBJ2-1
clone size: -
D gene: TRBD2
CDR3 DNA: TGTGCCAGCAGTTTAGCGCAAAGTAGCGGGAAGCAGTTCTTC
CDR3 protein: CASSLAQSSGKQFF

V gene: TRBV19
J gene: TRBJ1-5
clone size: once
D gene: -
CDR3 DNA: TGTGCCAGTAGTATAGAGGAGGGAGGTGGGCAGCCCCAGCATTTT
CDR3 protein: CASSIEEGGGQPQHF

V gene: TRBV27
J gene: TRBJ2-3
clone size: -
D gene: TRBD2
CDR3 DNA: TGTGCCAGCAGTTTACGACGACCGGGACTAGCGGGAGGATGGCCGGGCACAGATACGCAGTATTTT
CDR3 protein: CASSLRRPGLAGGWPGTDTQYF

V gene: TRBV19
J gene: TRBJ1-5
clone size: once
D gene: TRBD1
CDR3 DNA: TGTGCCAGTAGTATATCGGACAGGGCCAACAATCAGCCCCAGCATTTT
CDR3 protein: CASSISDRANNQPQHF

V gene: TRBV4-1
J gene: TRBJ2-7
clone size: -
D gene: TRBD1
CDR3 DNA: TGCGCCAGCAGCCAAGAAGAAGGGGACAGGGAGCAGTACTTC
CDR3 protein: CASSQEEGDREQYF

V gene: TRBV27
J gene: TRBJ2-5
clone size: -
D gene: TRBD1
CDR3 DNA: TGTGCCAGCAGTTTGGGGACAGGAGGGAAAGAGACCCAGTACTTC
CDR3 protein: CASSLGTGGKETQYF

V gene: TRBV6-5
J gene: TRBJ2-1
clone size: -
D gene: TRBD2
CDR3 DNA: TGTGCCAGCAGCTATAGCGGGAGCCAAAACAATGAGCAGTTCTTC
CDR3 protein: CASSYSGSQNNEQFF

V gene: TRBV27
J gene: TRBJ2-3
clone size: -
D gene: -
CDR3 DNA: TGTGCCAGCAGTTTATTCTCGGGGATCACAGATACGCAGTATTTT
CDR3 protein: CASSLFSGITDTQYF

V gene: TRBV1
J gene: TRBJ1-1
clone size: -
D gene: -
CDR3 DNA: TGCACCAGGCCCCGGGGGGGAGGGACTGAAGCTTTCTTT
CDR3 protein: CTRPRGGGTEAFF

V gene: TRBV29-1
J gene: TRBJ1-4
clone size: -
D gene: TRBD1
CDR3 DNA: TGCAGCGTTGAAGGACAGGGCGATGAAAAACTGTTTTTT
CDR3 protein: CSVEGQGDEKLFF

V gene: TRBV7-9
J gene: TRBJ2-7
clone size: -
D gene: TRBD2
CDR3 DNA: TGTGCCAGCAGCTTAGTTTCCGGGACTAGCGGATACGAGCAGTACTTC
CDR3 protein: CASSLVSGTSGYEQYF

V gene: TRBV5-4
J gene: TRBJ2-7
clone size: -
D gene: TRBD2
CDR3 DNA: TGTGCCAGCAGCTTGGGGGGTAGCGGGAGGTACGAGCAGTACTTC
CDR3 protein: CASSLGGSGRYEQYF

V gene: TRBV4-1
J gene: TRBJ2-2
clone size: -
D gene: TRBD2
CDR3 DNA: TGCGCCAGCAGCCGCCCCGGGACTAGCGGGAGCAATACCGGGGAGCTGTTTTTT
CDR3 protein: CASSRPGTSGSNTGELFF